This T cell receptor (beta chain) was observed in a study of blood T cell repertoires in COVID-19. Sequencing used immunoSEQ multiplex PCR; TCRdb keeps in-frame clones, though not all of them. This table has a few hundred thousand clones, more than 70% appearing once. V dropped 7 bases and J dropped 3; count of bases not matched to a gene: 8. Germline-derived CDR1 and CDR2 are GTSNPN and SVGIG (reference sequence). The CDR3 contains 15 residues. The chain combines TRBV30 with TRBJ2-6; 8 bases are a match to TRBD1. Sequencing was done on a sample of peripheral blood. The sequence was collected from a woman aged 40 to 50 who had recovered from COVID-19. The CDR3 coding sequence is TGTGCCTTGACAGGGGCCCATGGTGGGGCCAACGTCCTGACTTTC. It translates to CALTGAHGGANVLTF.